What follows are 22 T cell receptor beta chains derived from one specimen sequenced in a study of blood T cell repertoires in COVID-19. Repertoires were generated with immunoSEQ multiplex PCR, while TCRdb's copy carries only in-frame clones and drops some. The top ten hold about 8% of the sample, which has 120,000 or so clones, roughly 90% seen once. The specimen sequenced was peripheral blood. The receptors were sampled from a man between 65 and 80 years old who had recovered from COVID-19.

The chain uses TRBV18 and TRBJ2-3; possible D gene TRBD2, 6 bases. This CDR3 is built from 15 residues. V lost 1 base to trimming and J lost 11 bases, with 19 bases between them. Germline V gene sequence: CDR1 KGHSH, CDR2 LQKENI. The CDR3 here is CASSPQNGGEHLQYF. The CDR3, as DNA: TGTGCCAGCTCACCACAGAACGGCGGGGAGCATTTGCAGTATTTT.

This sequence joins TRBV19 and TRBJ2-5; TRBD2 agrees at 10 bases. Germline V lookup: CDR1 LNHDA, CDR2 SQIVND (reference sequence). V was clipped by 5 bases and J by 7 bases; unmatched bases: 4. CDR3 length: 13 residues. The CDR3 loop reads CASSQASGGTQYF. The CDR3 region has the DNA TGTGCCAGTAGTCAGGCTAGCGGGGGGACCCAGTACTTC.

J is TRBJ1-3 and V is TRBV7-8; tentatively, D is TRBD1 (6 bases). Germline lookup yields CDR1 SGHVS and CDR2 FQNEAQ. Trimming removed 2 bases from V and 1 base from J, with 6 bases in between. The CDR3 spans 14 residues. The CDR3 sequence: CASSLRGSGNTIYF. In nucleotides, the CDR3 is TGTGCCAGCAGCTTAAGGGGGTCTGGAAACACCATATATTTT.

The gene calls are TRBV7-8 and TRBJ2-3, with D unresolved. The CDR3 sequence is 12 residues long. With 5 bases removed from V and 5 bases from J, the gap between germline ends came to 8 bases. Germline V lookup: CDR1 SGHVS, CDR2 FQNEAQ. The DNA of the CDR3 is TGTGCCAGCAGCCCCCAGCGAGATACGCAGTATTTT. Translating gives CASSPQRDTQYF.

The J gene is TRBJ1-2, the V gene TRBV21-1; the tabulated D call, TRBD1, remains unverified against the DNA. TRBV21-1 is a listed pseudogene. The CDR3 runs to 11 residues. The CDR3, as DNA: TGTGCCAGCAACAGGGTTTTAGGCTACACCTTC. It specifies CASNRVLGYTF.

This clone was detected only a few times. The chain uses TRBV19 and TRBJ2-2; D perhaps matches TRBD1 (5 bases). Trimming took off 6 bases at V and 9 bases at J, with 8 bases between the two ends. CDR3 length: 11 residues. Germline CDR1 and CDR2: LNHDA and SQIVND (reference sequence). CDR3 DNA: TGTGCCAGTAGGTCAGGGAGGGAGCTGTTTTTT. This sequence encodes CASRSGRELFF.

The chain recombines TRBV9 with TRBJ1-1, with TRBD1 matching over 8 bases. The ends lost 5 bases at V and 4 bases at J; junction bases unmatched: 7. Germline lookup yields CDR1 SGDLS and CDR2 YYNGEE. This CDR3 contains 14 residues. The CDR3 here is CASSPGGSGTEAFF. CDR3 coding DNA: TGTGCCAGCAGTCCAGGGGGCTCGGGCACTGAAGCTTTCTTT.

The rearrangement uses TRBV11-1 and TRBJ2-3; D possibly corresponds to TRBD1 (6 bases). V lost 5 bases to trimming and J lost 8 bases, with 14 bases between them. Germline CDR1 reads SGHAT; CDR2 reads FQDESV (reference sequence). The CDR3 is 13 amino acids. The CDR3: CASSPNRETTQYF. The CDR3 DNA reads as TGTGCCAGCAGCCCAAACAGGGAGACTACGCAGTATTTT.

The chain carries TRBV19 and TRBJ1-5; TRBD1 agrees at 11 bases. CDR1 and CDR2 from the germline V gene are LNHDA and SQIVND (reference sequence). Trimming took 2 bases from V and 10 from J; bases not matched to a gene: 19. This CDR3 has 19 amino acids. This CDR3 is CASSIRPDRGPGGISPQHF. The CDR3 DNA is TGTGCCAGTAGTATAAGGCCGGACAGGGGGCCGGGAGGAATCAGCCCCCAGCATTTT.

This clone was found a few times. CDR3 amino acids: CASSLWYYEQYF. CDR3 nucleotides: TGTGCCAGCAGTCTATGGTACTACGAGCAGTACTTC. V usage is TRBV5-5 and J usage is TRBJ2-7; D ambiguous. V gave up 5 bases and J gave up 3 bases, with 9 bases separating them. Germline CDR1 reads SGHKS; CDR2 reads YYEKEE (reference sequence). This CDR3 is built from 12 residues. Using reference TRBV5-5 and TRBJ2-7 for the parts outside the CDR3, the full variable domain is DAGVTQSPTHLIKTRGQQVTLRCSPISGHKSVSWYQQVLGQGPQFIFQYYEKEERGRGNFPDRFSARQFPNYSSELNVNALLLGDSALYLCASSLWYYEQYFGPGTRLTVT.

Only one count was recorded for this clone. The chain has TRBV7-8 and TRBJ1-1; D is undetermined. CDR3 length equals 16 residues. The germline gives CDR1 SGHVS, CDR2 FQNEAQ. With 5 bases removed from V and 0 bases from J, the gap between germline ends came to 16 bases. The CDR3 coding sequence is TGTGCCAGCAGCCCCCTACCACCTTTCATGAACACTGAAGCTTTCTTT. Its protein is CASSPLPPFMNTEAFF.

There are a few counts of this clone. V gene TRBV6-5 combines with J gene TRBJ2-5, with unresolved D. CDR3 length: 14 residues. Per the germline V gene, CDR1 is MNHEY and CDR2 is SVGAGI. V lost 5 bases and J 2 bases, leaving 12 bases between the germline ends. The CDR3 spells CASSTRVEQETQYF. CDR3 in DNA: TGTGCCAGCAGTACCCGGGTCGAGCAAGAGACCCAGTACTTC.

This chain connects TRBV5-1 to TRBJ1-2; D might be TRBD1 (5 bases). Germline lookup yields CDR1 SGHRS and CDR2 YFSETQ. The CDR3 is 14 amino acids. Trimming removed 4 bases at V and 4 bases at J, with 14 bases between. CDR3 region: CASSTDRSGYGYTF. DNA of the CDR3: TGCGCCAGCAGCACAGACAGATCAGGCTATGGCTACACCTTC.

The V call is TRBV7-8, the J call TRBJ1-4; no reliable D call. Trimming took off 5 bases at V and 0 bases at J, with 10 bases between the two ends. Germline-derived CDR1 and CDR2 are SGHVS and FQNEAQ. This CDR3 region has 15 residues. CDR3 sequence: CASSPRRATNEKLFF. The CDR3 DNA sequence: TGTGCCAGCAGCCCCAGACGGGCAACTAATGAAAAACTGTTTTTT.

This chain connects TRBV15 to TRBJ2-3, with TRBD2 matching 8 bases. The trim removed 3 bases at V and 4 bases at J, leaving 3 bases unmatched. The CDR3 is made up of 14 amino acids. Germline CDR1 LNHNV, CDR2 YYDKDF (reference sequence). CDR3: CATSSGGAADTQYF. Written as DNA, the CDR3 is TGTGCCACCAGCAGCGGGGGGGCGGCAGATACGCAGTATTTT.

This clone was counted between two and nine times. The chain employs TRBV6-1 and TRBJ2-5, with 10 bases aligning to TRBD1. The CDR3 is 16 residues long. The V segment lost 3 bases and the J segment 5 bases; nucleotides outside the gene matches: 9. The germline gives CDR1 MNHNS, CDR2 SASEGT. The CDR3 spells CASSDEDRGGEETQYF. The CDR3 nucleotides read TGTGCCAGCAGTGATGAGGACAGGGGGGGTGAGGAGACCCAGTACTTC.

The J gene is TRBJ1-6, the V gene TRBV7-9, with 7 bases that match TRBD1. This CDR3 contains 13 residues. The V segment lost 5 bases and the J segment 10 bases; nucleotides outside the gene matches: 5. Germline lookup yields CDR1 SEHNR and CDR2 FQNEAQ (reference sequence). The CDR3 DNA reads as TGTGCCAGCAGCCGTGACAGGGTCTCACCCCTCCACTTT. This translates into CASSRDRVSPLHF.

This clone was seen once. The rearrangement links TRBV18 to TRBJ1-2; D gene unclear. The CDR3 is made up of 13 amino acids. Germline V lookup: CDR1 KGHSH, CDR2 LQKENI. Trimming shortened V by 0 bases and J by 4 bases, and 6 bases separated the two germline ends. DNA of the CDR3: TGTGCCAGCTCACCACCGGGCAGCTATGGCTACACCTTC. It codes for CASSPPGSYGYTF. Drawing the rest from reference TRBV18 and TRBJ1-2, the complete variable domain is NAGVMQNPRHLVRRRGQEARLRCSPMKGHSHVYWYRQLPEEGLKFMVYLQKENIIDESGMPKERFSAEFPKEGPSILRIQQVVRGDSAAYFCASSPPGSYGYTFGSGTRLTVV.

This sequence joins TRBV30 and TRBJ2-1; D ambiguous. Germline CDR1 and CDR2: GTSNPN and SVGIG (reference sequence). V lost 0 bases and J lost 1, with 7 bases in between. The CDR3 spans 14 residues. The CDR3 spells CAWSVLQSYNEQFF. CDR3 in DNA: TGTGCCTGGAGTGTACTTCAATCCTACAATGAGCAGTTCTTC.

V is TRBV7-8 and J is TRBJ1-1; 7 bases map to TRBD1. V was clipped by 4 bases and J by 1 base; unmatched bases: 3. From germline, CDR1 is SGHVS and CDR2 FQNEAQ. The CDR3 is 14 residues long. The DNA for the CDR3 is TGTGCCAGCAGCTCCGGGACAGCGAACACTGAAGCTTTCTTT. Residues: CASSSGTANTEAFF.

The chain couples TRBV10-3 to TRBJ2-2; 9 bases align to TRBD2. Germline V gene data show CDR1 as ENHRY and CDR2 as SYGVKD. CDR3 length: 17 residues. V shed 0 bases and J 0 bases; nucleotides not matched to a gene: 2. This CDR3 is CAISESAGGPNTGELFF. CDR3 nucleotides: TGTGCCATCAGTGAGTCTGCGGGAGGGCCGAACACCGGGGAGCTGTTTTTT.

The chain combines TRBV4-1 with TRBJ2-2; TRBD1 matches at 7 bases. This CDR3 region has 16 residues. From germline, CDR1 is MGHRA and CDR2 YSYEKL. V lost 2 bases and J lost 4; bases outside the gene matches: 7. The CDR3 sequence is CASSQRWGQSTGELFF. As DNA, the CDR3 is TGCGCCAGCAGCCAAAGATGGGGACAGAGCACCGGGGAGCTGTTTTTT.